The following is a TCR beta chain sequence with its context. The sample holds a few counts of this clonotype. What this receptor recognizes is not known. Per-base quality was not reported, and no clone a single base away is much larger than it. Trimming removed 2 bases from V and 4 bases from J; the gene matches leave 1 base unexplained. The CDR3 numbers 14 residues from cysteine through phenylalanine. The read is trimmed to its CDR3 DNA, 42 bases read in frame from base 1. Reading the germline V gene (reference sequence) gives CDR1 SGHNT and CDR2 YYREEE. The record originates from a study of yellow fever vaccine responses in identical twins (dated by TCRdb to 2016 to 2019). Looking at the study overall: In identical twins, the study followed T cell clones that responded to the vaccine with precision. Beyond this particular receptor, the publication reports: The authors reported that the T cell response to vaccination in identical twins appeared partly convergent and partly personalized.

Libraries came from RT-PCR. Sequencing took place on an Illumina HiSeq 2500. TCRdb reprocessing: public reads trimmed at Q25 with fastp, clones called with MiXCR, in-frame beta chains kept. Each CDR3 protein appears once, grouped with its most common genes and DNA. The sample table records more than 5,500 distinct CDR3 sequences; 65% of these occur just once. Together, the top ten hold 3.5% to 4.5% of the sample. This material consisted of T cells from blood (PBMCs), unsorted or a sorted subset (not recorded which), taken before or after yellow fever vaccination (not recorded which). The rearranged chain carries TRBV5-4 and TRBJ2-3, with 10 bases aligning to TRBD1. The sequence was obtained from a woman between 18 and 29 years old who received the yellow fever vaccine. Donor details come from another sample of the same person, matched by shared clones. CDR3 region: CASSLGTGADTQYF. The base sequence is TGTGCCAGCAGCTTAGGGACAGGGGCAGATACGCAGTATTTT.